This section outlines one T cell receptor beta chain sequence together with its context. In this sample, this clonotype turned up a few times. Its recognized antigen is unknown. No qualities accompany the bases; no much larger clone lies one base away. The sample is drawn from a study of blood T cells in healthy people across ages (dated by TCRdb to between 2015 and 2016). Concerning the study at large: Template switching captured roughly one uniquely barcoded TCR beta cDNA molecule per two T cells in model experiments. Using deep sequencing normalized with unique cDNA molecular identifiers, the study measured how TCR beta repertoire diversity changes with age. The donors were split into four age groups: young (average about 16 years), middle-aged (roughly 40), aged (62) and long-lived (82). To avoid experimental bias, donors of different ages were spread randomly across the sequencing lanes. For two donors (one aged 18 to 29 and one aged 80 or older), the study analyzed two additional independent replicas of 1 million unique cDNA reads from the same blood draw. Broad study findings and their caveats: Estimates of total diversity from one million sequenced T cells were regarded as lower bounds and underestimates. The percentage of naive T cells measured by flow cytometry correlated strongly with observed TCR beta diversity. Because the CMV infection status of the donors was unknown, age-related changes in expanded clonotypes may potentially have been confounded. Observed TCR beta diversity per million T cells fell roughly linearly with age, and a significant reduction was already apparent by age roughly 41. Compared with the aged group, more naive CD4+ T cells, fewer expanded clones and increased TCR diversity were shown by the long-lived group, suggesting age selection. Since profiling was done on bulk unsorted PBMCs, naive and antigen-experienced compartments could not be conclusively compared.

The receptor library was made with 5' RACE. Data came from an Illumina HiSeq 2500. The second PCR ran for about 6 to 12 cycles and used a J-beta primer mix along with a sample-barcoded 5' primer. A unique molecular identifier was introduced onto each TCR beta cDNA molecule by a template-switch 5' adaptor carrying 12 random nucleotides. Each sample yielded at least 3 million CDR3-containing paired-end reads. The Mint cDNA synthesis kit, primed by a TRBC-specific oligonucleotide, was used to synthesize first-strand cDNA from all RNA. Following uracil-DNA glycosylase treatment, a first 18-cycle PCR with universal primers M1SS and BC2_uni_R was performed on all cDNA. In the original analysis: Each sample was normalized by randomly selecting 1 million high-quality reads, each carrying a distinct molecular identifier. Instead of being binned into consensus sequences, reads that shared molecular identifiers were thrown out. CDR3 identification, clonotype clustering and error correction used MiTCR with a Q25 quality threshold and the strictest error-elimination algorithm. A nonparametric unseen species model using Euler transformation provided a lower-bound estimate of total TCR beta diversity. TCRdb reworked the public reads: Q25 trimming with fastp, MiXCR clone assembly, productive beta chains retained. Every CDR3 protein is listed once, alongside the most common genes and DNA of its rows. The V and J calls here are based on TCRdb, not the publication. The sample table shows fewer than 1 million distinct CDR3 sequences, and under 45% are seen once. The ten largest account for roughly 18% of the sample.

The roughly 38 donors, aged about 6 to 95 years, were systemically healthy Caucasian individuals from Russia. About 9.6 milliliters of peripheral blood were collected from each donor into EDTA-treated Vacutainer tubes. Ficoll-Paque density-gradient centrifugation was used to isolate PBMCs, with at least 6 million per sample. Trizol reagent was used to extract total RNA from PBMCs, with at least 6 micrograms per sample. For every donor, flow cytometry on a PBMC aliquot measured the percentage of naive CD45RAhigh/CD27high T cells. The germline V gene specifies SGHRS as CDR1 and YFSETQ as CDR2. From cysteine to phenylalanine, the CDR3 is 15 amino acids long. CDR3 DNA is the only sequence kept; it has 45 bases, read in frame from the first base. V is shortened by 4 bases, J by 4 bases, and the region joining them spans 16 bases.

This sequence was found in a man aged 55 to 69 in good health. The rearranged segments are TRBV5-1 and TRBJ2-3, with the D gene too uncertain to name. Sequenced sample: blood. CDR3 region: CASSAGALVADTQYF. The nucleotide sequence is TGCGCCAGCAGCGCAGGCGCCTTAGTGGCAGATACGCAGTATTTT.